The source of this T cell receptor beta chain is a study of blood T cells in healthy people across ages. For the second PCR, which ran for roughly 6 to 12 cycles, a sample-barcoded 5' primer and a J-beta primer mix were used. TCRdb passed the 5' RACE reads through MiXCR, listing each CDR3 protein once. This table has over 1,200,000 distinct CDR3 sequences, 55% to 75% appearing once. The CDR3 has 14 amino acids. V dropped 6 bases and J dropped 3; count of bases not matched to a gene: 8. The germline V gene encodes CDR1 DFQATT and CDR2 SNEGSKA (reference sequence). The TCR was taken from a young man in good health. This sequence joins TRBV20-1 and TRBJ2-7; 10 bases fit TRBD1. The sequenced sample consisted of blood. The CDR3 DNA reads TGCAGTGCCCTGGCCGGGACAGGGGACTACGAGCAGTACTTC. It yields the protein CSALAGTGDYEQYF.